This T cell receptor beta chain was observed in a study of cytomegalovirus exposure and HLA in healthy donors (dated by TCRdb to the late 2010s). In terms of the full investigation: In an earlier analysis of about 560 of the donors, 250 to 350 Gb of sequence data and approximately 120 million unique TCR beta sequences from 150 million to 200 million T cells were reported. HLA typing covered class I and class II loci at four-digit resolution. The later analysis used no new phenotypic data to find candidate immune exposures, relying instead on TCR beta sequences and their occurrence across donors. Genome-wide SNP genotypes for about 65% of the roughly 670 donors were used in a later genetic analysis, which treated that subset as a discovery cohort. The study used immunosequencing to profile the T cell repertoires of 600 to 850 subjects and linked those repertoires to cytomegalovirus serostatus. To predict cytomegalovirus infection status, the study combined high-throughput TCR immunosequencing, statistical association of individual TCRs with disease status, and machine learning. In addition to the first cohort of 666 subjects, a separate validation cohort of approximately 120 different subjects was used. Every discovery cohort repertoire had been produced on one sequencing platform. An early release covering around 630 HLA-typed donors comprised about 300 gigabases of sequencing data and around 85 million unique TCR sequences. Of the 398 genotyped donors, roughly 85% fell in the genetic ancestry cluster associated with self-reported Caucasian donors. Among approximately 370 genotyped donors of the cohort, an average of roughly 230,000 unique TCR beta nucleotide sequences was sequenced per donor, of which approximately 19% were non-productive. In a later analysis, previously published TCR beta repertoires from 550 to 750 donors were re-analyzed and high-resolution HLA genotyping was added so that TCR occurrence patterns could be studied. Four to six DR-DQ haplotypes were handled as single units for association and clustering because linkage in the cohort was strong. Donor age, sex, ethnicity and CMV serostatus were compiled alongside the repertoire data. In an earlier analysis of roughly 540 of the donors, high-throughput TCR beta sequencing was used to judge whether each TCR beta V gene segment behaved as functional or pseudogenic. The study aimed to test whether cataloging public T cell receptors could reveal signatures of past pathogen exposure. The number of donors typed differed by locus, with 629-630 for A, B, C, DRB1 and DQB1, roughly 520 for DQA1, 600 to 610 for DPA1, and over 400 for DPB1. The investigation overall reported the following: A further reported finding was that TCR beta sequences accurately predicted the HLA-A and HLA-B alleles for most subjects in the first cohort. V-gene and J-gene trimming of TCR beta chains was associated with a missense DCLRE1C variant in a later genetic analysis, and the association was replicated in an independent cohort. The cohort was sequenced for TCR beta chains only, and without alpha or paired-chain data the features that could be detected were limited. Because counts were too low, approximately 18 rarely observed V segments, including chromosome 9 orphons, were excluded from the earlier analysis of about 500 of the donors. A few of the identified cytomegalovirus-associated TCR beta chains were confirmed in vitro to be specific for cytomegalovirus antigens. Broadly in line with IMGT annotations, most TCR beta V segments showed up in productive rearrangements about 90% or about 30% of the time in an earlier analysis of about 500 of the donors. The sequencing pipeline was judged likely to have produced a cluster of highly shared sequence variants as a technical artifact. Cytomegalovirus status was reported to be diagnosed by the classifier with high specificity and sensitivity in both the original and validation cohorts. Some IMGT-functional V segments, including TRBV6-2 and TRBV6-3, could not be distinguished by the 87-base-pair reads and were therefore excluded. The study gave a list of over 150 TCR beta chains associated with cytomegalovirus. Strong co-occurrence of HLA alleles, especially DR and DQ, made assigning TCR associations to individual alleles difficult. According to a later genetic analysis, donors in an Asian-associated ancestry cluster had fewer N-insertions in productive TCRs than the approximately 670-donor mean. The authors suggested that the approach could potentially be extended to other disease states and immunological phenotypes. In a later analysis, about 16,000 TCR beta sequences were associated with specific HLA alleles at a false discovery rate of 0.05. According to a later analysis, TCR association rates differed among HLA loci, with DRB1 alleles showing the most associated TCRs and HLA-C alleles showing the fewest. Linkage disequilibrium might explain the correlated functional status among segregating V segments, but an unknown experimental factor could not be ruled out. The only immune exposure information available for the cohort was CMV serostatus. Most TCR sequences were observed very rarely across donors, whereas some public TCRs were present in many individuals. A later analysis found that HLA-associated TCR beta chains were more clonally expanded and had lower generation probabilities than equally common non-associated chains. In a later analysis, most CMV-associated TCR beta chains were found to appear HLA-restricted, with HLA associations seemingly driven largely by CMV exposure. Because some donors lacked HLA typing at each locus, the association tests relied only on the typed subset. Sequencing depth was assumed to be roughly uniform across donors in the presence/absence analyses, though that assumption may not hold. Several of the top co-occurrence clusters appeared to be linked to parvovirus B19, influenza, CMV and Epstein-Barr virus, according to a later analysis.

The cohort consisted of 600 to 700 healthy bone marrow donors. At the time of sampling, all cohort members were nominally healthy, though unrecorded immune exposures were likely present. The donor tested CMV seropositive and was one of the 289 seropositive cohort members. A peripheral blood sample was collected from each donor, and TCR beta sequencing was performed on peripheral blood mononuclear cells. Genomic DNA extraction from the blood cell samples was performed with the Qiagen DNeasy Blood Extraction Kit. Trimming at the junction amounts to 4 bases on V and 5 bases on J, and the germline ends lie 13 bases apart. From the germline V gene, CDR1 is SGDLS and CDR2 is YYNGEE. The CDR3, from cysteine to phenylalanine, totals 13 residues. Of the read, only the CDR3 DNA is kept; its 39 bases are in frame from base 1. Turning to this clone: No cognate antigen has been identified for it. No clone much larger than this one lies a single base away; base qualities are absent.

The library was prepared using the immunoSEQ multiplex PCR assay. For the multiplex PCR, a mixture combining 60 forward primers for TCR Vbeta segments and 13 reverse primers for TCR Jbeta segments was used. The CDR3 region of rearranged TCR beta genes was amplified from genomic DNA by a multiplex PCR assay. The amplified TCR beta libraries were sequenced on the Illumina HiSeq System as 87-base-pair reads. The source study handled its data this way. A later analysis counted about 80 million unique TCR beta chains across the 670 or so repertoires, and roughly 10 million of these chains were shared by at least two donors. Raw reads were error-corrected and collapsed into unique sequences by a nearest-neighbor algorithm in which closely related sequences were merged to remove PCR and sequencing errors. To assign V, D and J gene segments, CDR3 sequences were aligned to IMGT reference sequences. For a sequence to be retained, a match of at least six nucleotides to both a V gene segment and a J gene segment was required. A rearrangement counted as productive if the CDR3 had no stop codons and remained in frame with V and J, and every other rearrangement counted as non-productive. Following IMGT convention, CDR3 was defined as the stretch from the second conserved V-encoded cysteine to the conserved J-encoded phenylalanine. The earlier analysis of about 590 of the donors excluded sequences that lacked an unambiguous match to a single V gene segment. An earlier analysis of almost 600 of the donors classified V segments as functional when productive rearrangements were above 56.7% and as segregating when the standard deviation between donors was above 5%. A statistical classification framework was developed to diagnose cytomegalovirus status using the catalog of TCR beta chain sequences. A later analysis assigned V and J genes by comparing TCR nucleotide sequences with IMGT/GENE-DB human TR gene sequences. Using the TCRdist pipeline, a later analysis assigned CDR3 sequences along with most-parsimonious VDJ recombination scenarios. In a later analysis, every TCR beta chain was defined by the combination of its CDR3 amino acid sequence and its V-gene family, and reads without a unique V-gene family were dropped. A later analysis removed 550 to 700 highly shared, low-generation-probability nucleotide sequences to deal with suspected cross-contamination and a sequencing artifact. A later analysis calculated a clonal expansion index for each public chain from normalized within-repertoire ranks of inferred template counts. In a later analysis, generation probabilities were computed using a VDJ recombination model fitted to out-of-frame rearrangements, and the results were checked against IGoR. In a later analysis, hypergeometric tests were used to score TCR-TCR, TCR-HLA and TCR-CMV co-occurrence, with a repertoire-size bias correction applied to TCR pairs. In a later analysis, false discovery rates were estimated by permuting HLA or CMV assignments 20 times. In a later analysis, co-occurring TCRs were grouped with DBSCAN, and TCRdist sequence similarity was added when clustering was performed within HLA-allele-positive subsets. Co-occurrence clustering excluded repertoires with fewer than 30,000 or more than 120,000 public chains, plus five with anomalous nucleotide sharing. Drawn from immuneACCESS, this table holds only the in-frame rearrangements with V and J called that TCRdb kept. Clones are partly lost; checked studies trace under half to an unresolved V gene and leave the rest unexplained. V, J and clone size were drawn from that table, and D and trimming were deduced from the DNA. The sample table lists 100,000 to 150,000 clones, 60% to 80% of them with a count of one. The ten largest clones capture 2.6% of the sample.

Recombination linked TRBV9 to TRBJ2-7; TRBD1 could be the D gene, as 5 bases match. This receptor was identified in a woman aged 55-70 years in good health and CMV-seropositive. Sequenced: PBMCs. DNA sequence: TGTGCCAGCAGCCCAGACAGTCCCGACGAGCAGTACTTC. Its product reads: CASSPDSPDEQYF.